This T cell receptor (beta chain) was recorded in a study of T cells in Graves' hyperthyroidism and ophthalmopathy. The CDR3 covers 15 residues. J was trimmed by 6 bases and V by 2 bases; bases with no gene match: 3. CDR1 is SGHAT, CDR2 FQNNGV, per germline. There were TCR beta CDR3 regions amplified from RNA transcripts. The HTBI primer set was used in a first-round RT-PCR of the TCR CDR3. TCRdb re-called the multiplex PCR reads with MiXCR, one entry per CDR3 protein. The sample lists hundreds of thousands of distinct CDR3 sequences, approximately 40% seen once, with 7.5% to 9.5% in the top ten. The chain uses TRBV11-2 and TRBJ1-6; TRBD1 matches 8 bases. The clonotype was recovered from a man younger than 35 with Graves' hyperthyroidism. The sequenced sample consisted of blood. The CDR3 sequence: CASSLTGGSNSPLHF. CDR3 sequence (DNA): TGTGCCAGCAGCTTAACAGGGGGGAGTAATTCACCCCTCCACTTT. The full variable domain, with the rest looked up from reference TRBV11-2 and TRBJ1-6, is EAGVAQSPRYKIIEKRQSVAFWCNPISGHATLYWYQQILGQGPKLLIQFQNNGVVDDSQLPKDRFSAERLKGVDSTLKIQPAKLEDSAVYLCASSLTGGSNSPLHFGNGTRLTVT.